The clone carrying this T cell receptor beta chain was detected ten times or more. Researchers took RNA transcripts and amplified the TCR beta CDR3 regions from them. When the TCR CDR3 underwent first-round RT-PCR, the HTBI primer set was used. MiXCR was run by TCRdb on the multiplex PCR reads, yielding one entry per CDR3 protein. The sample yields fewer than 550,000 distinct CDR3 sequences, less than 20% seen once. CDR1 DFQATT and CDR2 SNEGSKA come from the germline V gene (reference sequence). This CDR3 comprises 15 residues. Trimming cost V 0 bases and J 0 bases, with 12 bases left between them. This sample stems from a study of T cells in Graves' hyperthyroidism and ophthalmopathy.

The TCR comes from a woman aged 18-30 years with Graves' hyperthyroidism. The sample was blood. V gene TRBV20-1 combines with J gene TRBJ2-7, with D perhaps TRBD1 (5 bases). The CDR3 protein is CSARDPQGSSYEQYF. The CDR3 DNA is TGCAGTGCTAGAGACCCGCAGGGTAGCTCCTACGAGCAGTACTTC.